The clone carrying this TCR beta chain came up many times. The sample belongs to a study of identical twins. TCRdb reprocessed the 5' RACE reads with MiXCR, giving one entry per CDR3 protein. The sample shows 240,000 or so distinct CDR3 sequences, roughly 7% of them seen only once. This CDR3 has 17 residues. The V end lost 0 bases, the J end lost 8 bases, and 21 bases lay between the germline ends. Germline values: CDR1 SGHRS, CDR2 YFSETQ. This same sample was also taken into another study, of yellow fever vaccine responses in identical twins.

Material for sequencing was memory (CD45RO+) T cells sorted from blood. The receptor comes from a woman aged 18-35 years in good health. The chain carries TRBV5-1 and TRBJ2-1, with D possibly TRBD2 on 6 matching bases. The CDR3 DNA reads as TGCGCCAGCAGCTTGGCGGTTGTCTTTGAGTGGGGGGATGAGCAGTTCTTC. Translation gives CASSLAVVFEWGDEQFF.